The 17 T cell receptor beta chains reported below all come from one sample, sequenced in a study of blood T cell repertoires in COVID-19 (dated by TCRdb to the early 2020s). The receptor library was made with the immunoSEQ multiplex PCR assay. Imported from immuneACCESS, the table was reduced by TCRdb to in-frame sequences with V and J called. These copies leave out some clones; in studies compared against another copy, an unresolved V gene accounts for under half, and the cause of the remainder is not known. The sample data list about 46,000 clones, and approximately 83% of these were observed just once. Around 32% of the sample rests with the top ten. Sequencing input: peripheral blood. Every receptor here comes from a woman older than 75 with COVID-19, enrolled during active disease.

This chain uses TRBV25-1 with TRBJ1-2, with a weak D call TRBD1 (6 bases). The CDR3 contains 12 residues. Between the trimmed V and J ends, which lost 3 bases and 8 bases, there was a span of 10 bases. Germline V lookup: CDR1 MGHDK, CDR2 SYGVNS. As DNA, the CDR3 is TGTGCCAGCAGTGAGGGGGGGGCCGGCTACACCTTC. Translation gives CASSEGGAGYTF.

CDR3 DNA sequence: TGTGCCAGCAGCTTCGGCGGGAGTACGAACAATGAGCAGTTCTTC. Its protein product is CASSFGGSTNNEQFF. The rearrangement joins TRBV7-3 to TRBJ2-1; 7 nucleotides line up with TRBD2. There are 15 residues in the CDR3. Germline V gene lookup returns CDR1 SGHTA and CDR2 FQGTGA. V shed 3 bases, J shed 5 bases, and the junction held 7 bases outside the gene matches. Full variable domain (rest looked up from reference TRBV7-3 and TRBJ2-1): GAGVSQTPSNKVTEKGKYVELRCDPISGHTALYWYRQSLGQGPEFLIYFQGTGAADDSGLPNDRFFAVRPEGSVSTLKIQRTERGDSAVYLCASSFGGSTNNEQFFGPGTRLTVL.

This chain joins TRBV4-1 and TRBJ2-3, with TRBD2 matching 8 bases. CDR1 is MGHRA, CDR2 YSYEKL, per germline. The V and J ends lost 2 bases and 2 bases, in that order; junction bases with no gene match: 9. The CDR3 runs 17 residues. The CDR3 DNA sequence: TGCGCCAGCAGCCAACTGGGGGTAGCGGGATTCACAGATACGCAGTATTTT. The encoded protein is CASSQLGVAGFTDTQYF.

This clone was detected a few times. V usage is TRBV19 and J usage is TRBJ2-6; 8 bases match TRBD1. The CDR3 extends over 16 amino acids. The ends lost 7 bases at V and 0 bases at J; junction bases unmatched: 5. CDR1 LNHDA and CDR2 SQIVND come from the germline V gene (reference sequence). The CDR3 nucleotides read TGTGCCAGTACCTCGACAGGGGCCTCTGGGGCCAACGTCCTGACTTTC. Encoded protein: CASTSTGASGANVLTF.

The rearrangement uses TRBV5-1 and TRBJ2-7; weak D call: TRBD2 (5 bases). CDR3 size: 14 residues. Trimming cost V 0 bases and J 0 bases, with 7 bases left between them. Per germline, CDR1 SGHRS and CDR2 YFSETQ. The CDR3 is CASSLARGSYEQYF. The CDR3 nucleotides are TGCGCCAGCAGCTTGGCCCGGGGCTCCTACGAGCAGTACTTC. Using reference TRBV5-1 and TRBJ2-7 for the parts outside the CDR3, the full variable domain is KAGVTQTPRYLIKTRGQQVTLSCSPISGHRSVSWYQQTPGQGLQFLFEYFSETQRNKGNFPGRFSGRQFSNSRSEMNVSTLELGDSALYLCASSLARGSYEQYFGPGTRLTVT.

This clone was recorded only once. V is TRBV24-1 and J is TRBJ2-2; no firm D call. Germline V gene lookup returns CDR1 KGHDR and CDR2 SFDVKD. V was trimmed by 4 bases and J by 2 bases, leaving 10 bases between them. The CDR3 is 15 residues long. The CDR3 region has the DNA TGTGCCACCAGTGACAGTAGCAGAAACACCGGGGAGCTGTTTTTT. Protein sequence: CATSDSSRNTGELFF.

This clone appeared once. J is TRBJ2-5 and V is TRBV7-2, with TRBD1 matching 7 bases. The J segment lost 0 bases and the V segment lost 5 bases, leaving 6 bases of the junction unmatched. The CDR3 sequence is 15 residues long. Germline V gene sequence: CDR1 SGHTA, CDR2 FQGNSA. The CDR3 loop is CASSPGQTYQETQYF. The CDR3 bases are TGTGCCAGCAGCCCGGGACAGACGTACCAAGAGACCCAGTACTTC. The full variable domain, rest sourced from reference TRBV7-2 and TRBJ2-5, is GAGVSQSPSNKVTEKGKDVELRCDPISGHTALYWYRQSLGQGLEFLIYFQGNSAPDKSGLPSDRFSAERTGGSVSTLTIQRTQQEDSAVYLCASSPGQTYQETQYFGPGTRLLVL.

This clone was recorded once. The DNA for the CDR3 is TGTGCCACCAGCAGAGCCCGGGGCTCTGGAAACACCATATATTTT. Protein: CATSRARGSGNTIYF. This rearrangement joins TRBV15 to TRBJ1-3; D gene unclear. This CDR3 contains 15 residues. The V and J ends lost 1 base and 0 bases respectively, with 7 bases between them. The germline CDR1 and CDR2 sequences are LNHNV and YYDKDF (reference sequence).

The chain couples TRBV29-1 to TRBJ2-7, with 9 bases fitting TRBD2. There are 14 residues in the CDR3. From germline, CDR1 is SQVTM and CDR2 ANQGSEA. Trimming removed 1 base from V and 3 bases from J; junction bases left unmatched: 4. The CDR3: CSVEGLAGDYEQYF. The CDR3 DNA sequence: TGCAGCGTTGAAGGGTTAGCGGGGGACTACGAGCAGTACTTC.

The rearrangement uses TRBV20-1 and TRBJ1-1; perhaps TRBD1 as D (6 bases). V was shortened by 3 bases and J by 3 bases, with 17 bases between the two germline ends. Germline CDR1 DFQATT, CDR2 SNEGSKA (reference sequence). The CDR3 has 15 amino acids. The CDR3 is CSASPQVSGDTEAFF. The CDR3 DNA sequence: TGCAGTGCTAGTCCCCAGGTTTCAGGGGACACTGAAGCTTTCTTT.

This chain uses TRBV7-9 with TRBJ2-3; 11 nucleotides match TRBD2. The CDR3 extends over 18 amino acids. The germline V gene has CDR1 SEHNR and CDR2 FQNEAQ (reference sequence). V was clipped by 3 bases and J by 1 base; unmatched bases: 9. The CDR3: CASSFLAGGRIGTDTQYF. The CDR3 bases are TGTGCCAGCAGCTTTCTAGCGGGGGGACGTATTGGCACAGATACGCAGTATTTT.

The rearrangement links TRBV28 to TRBJ1-4; D gene unclear. The V gene's germline CDR1 is MDHEN and CDR2 SYDVKM. The length of the CDR3 is 16 residues. Trimming left V 2 bases short and J 6 bases short, with 16 bases between. The CDR3 spells CASSLPVAGFYEKLFF. In nucleotides, the CDR3 is TGTGCCAGCAGTTTACCGGTTGCGGGGTTTTATGAAAAACTGTTTTTT.

CDR3 region: CASSWDRLRASGLAKNIQYF. The CDR3, as DNA: TGTGCCAGCAGTTGGGACCGCCTTCGGGCTAGCGGTCTAGCCAAAAACATTCAGTACTTC. The chain links TRBV6-2 or TRBV6-3 to TRBJ2-4; 7 bases are shared with TRBD2. CDR1 is MNHEY, CDR2 SVGEGT, per germline. V was pared by 4 bases and J by 0 bases, with 18 bases of the junction left unmatched. The CDR3 totals 20 residues.

V usage is TRBV9 and J usage is TRBJ1-5; D gene ambiguous. Trimming left V 0 bases short and J 4 bases short, with 14 bases between. The CDR3 is 16 amino acids. Germline V gives CDR1 SGDLS, CDR2 YYNGEE. CDR3 amino acids: CASSVGPLPPNQPQHF. The CDR3 DNA sequence: TGTGCCAGCAGCGTAGGGCCTCTCCCTCCGAATCAGCCCCAGCATTTT.

The rearrangement uses TRBV5-5 and TRBJ2-3; D is possibly TRBD1 (5 bases). CDR3 length: 15 amino acids. V was trimmed by 3 bases and J by 0 bases, leaving 11 bases between them. Germline values: CDR1 SGHKS, CDR2 YYEKEE (reference sequence). The CDR3 loop reads CASSSRQTSTDTQYF. In DNA form, the CDR3 reads TGTGCCAGCAGCTCCCGACAGACGAGCACAGATACGCAGTATTTT. The variable domain in full, with the rest retrieved from reference TRBV5-5 and TRBJ2-3, is DAGVTQSPTHLIKTRGQQVTLRCSPISGHKSVSWYQQVLGQGPQFIFQYYEKEERGRGNFPDRFSARQFPNYSSELNVNALLLGDSALYLCASSSRQTSTDTQYFGPGTRLTVL.

The chain joins TRBV18 to TRBJ1-3; no definite D call. Per germline, CDR1 KGHSH and CDR2 LQKENI. The CDR3 sequence is 16 residues long. V lost 2 bases, J lost 2 bases, and 13 bases lay in between. CDR3 coding DNA: TGTGCCAGCTCACCAGAGGGCACTTTTCCTGGAAACACCATATATTTT. Protein: CASSPEGTFPGNTIYF.

This CDR3 is CATALAASTDTQYF. DNA of the CDR3: TGTGCCACCGCACTAGCGGCAAGCACAGATACGCAGTATTTT. The gene calls are TRBV19 and TRBJ2-3, with TRBD2 identical over 8 bases. V lost 10 bases to trimming and J lost 0 bases; unmatched junction nucleotides: 6. This CDR3 region has 14 residues. Germline values: CDR1 LNHDA, CDR2 SQIVND (reference sequence).